The 27 T cell receptor beta chains below come from one sample, sequenced in a study of T cell clonality in common variable immunodeficiency. Findings of the study overall: Fewer deletions and N-nucleotide insertions were reportedly seen in common variable immunodeficiency TCR beta sequences.

These TCRs' antigens remain unknown. The data were produced by immunoSEQ multiplex PCR, yet TCRdb's version contains in-frame clones alone and is incomplete. The repertoire yields over 11,000 clones, none seen only once; the top ten contain just under 9%. Sequenced sample: peripheral blood mononuclear cells. The receptors stem from a human donor with common variable immunodeficiency.

A word on this clone: The CDR3 end falls 3 residues outside the read, so it is completed with the germline J gene. This rearrangement joins TRBV7-9 to TRBJ2-7; D tentatively fits TRBD1 or TRBD2 (5 bases each). Per germline, CDR1 SEHNR and CDR2 FQNEAQ (reference sequence). CDR3 length: 15 amino acids. V lost 7 bases and J 2 bases, leaving 18 bases between the germline ends. The CDR3 is CASIPEGQVTYEQYF. Incomplete CDR3 DNA: TGTGCCAGCATCCCAGAGGGGCAGGTTACCTACGAG.

Notes on this clone: The observed sequence ends 3 residues before the CDR3 terminus, with the missing tail filled in from the germline J gene. The chain couples TRBV7-2 to TRBJ2-7, with TRBD1 matching over 7 bases. Unmatched junction bases numbered 4, after V lost 4 bases and J lost 1 base. Germline assignment: CDR1 SGHTA and CDR2 FQGNSA. This CDR3 is built from 14 residues. The CDR3 DNA, read in part, is TGTGCCAGCAGCTCCCGGACAGGTTCCTACGAG. Protein product: CASSSRTGSYE. The entire CDR3 is CASSSRTGSYEQYF.

Notes on this clone: From the germline J gene comes the end of the CDR3, since the read stops 3 residues before it. This chain links TRBV7-9 with TRBJ2-3; D not certain. The V end was cut by 5 bases, the J end by 3 bases, with 9 bases between. The CDR3 contains 13 residues. The germline V gene encodes CDR1 SEHNR and CDR2 FQNEAQ (reference sequence). The sequenced CDR3 bases are TGTGCCAGCAGCCGAGTCGGGACAGATACG. It translates to CASSRVGTDT. The full-length CDR3 reads as CASSRVGTDTQYF.

In regard to this clone: The read terminates 3 residues ahead of where the CDR3 ends, so the germline J gene completes it. The J gene is TRBJ1-1, the V gene TRBV7-2; maybe TRBD1 (5 bases). V was trimmed by 5 bases and J by 1 base, leaving 8 bases between them. Germline V gene lookup returns CDR1 SGHTA and CDR2 FQGNSA. The CDR3 loop spans 13 amino acids. Partial CDR3 DNA: TGTGCCAGCAGCCAAGGACAGAACACTGAA. It translates to CASSQGQNTE. The whole CDR3 protein is CASSQGQNTEAFF.

This clone showed up just a few times. From the germline J gene comes the end of the CDR3, since the read stops 3 residues before it. The V and J genes are TRBV18 and TRBJ2-5; weak D call: TRBD2 (5 bases). Deletions cut 3 bases from V and 3 bases from J, with 20 bases between. This CDR3 is built from 17 residues. Germline lookup yields CDR1 KGHSH and CDR2 LQKENI. This chain's CDR3 is CASSPFLASSEKETQYF. CDR3 DNA, as far as it was read: TGTGCCAGCTCACCTTTTTTGGCTAGCAGCGAAAAAGAGACC.

This clone was observed a few times. Read data end 3 residues before the CDR3 end; the end is taken from the germline J gene. The chain links TRBV18 to TRBJ2-7, with 7 bases lining up with TRBD2. CDR1 is KGHSH and CDR2 is LQKENI in the germline V gene. Germline trimming cut 3 bases from V and 5 bases from J; bases unmatched to any gene: 10. This CDR3 has 15 amino acids. The CDR3 bases that were read are TGTGCCAGCTCACCCGGACTAGTCATCCCCCACGAG. As protein: CASSPGLVIPHE. The complete CDR3 protein is CASSPGLVIPHEQYF.

This clone was observed a few times. The read comes to an end 3 residues before the CDR3 does, leaving the germline J gene to fill in the end. The chain joins TRBV18 to TRBJ1-6, with D possibly matching TRBD1 (6 bases). The CDR3 runs 16 residues. Germline lookup yields CDR1 KGHSH and CDR2 LQKENI. V was shortened by 3 bases and J by 5 bases, with 14 bases between the two germline ends. This CDR3 is CASSPRGQLDNSPLHF. The sequenced part of the CDR3 DNA is TGTGCCAGCTCACCCCGAGGACAGCTGGATAATTCACCC.

As for this clone: Its ends do not fully match the called genes, so a read error is possible. The CDR3 goes on 3 residues after the read ends, and that part is filled in from the germline J gene. The chain joins TRBV7-7 to TRBJ2-1, with D possibly TRBD1 on 7 matching bases. CDR1 is SSHAT and CDR2 is FNYEAQ in the germline V gene (reference sequence). The CDR3 consists of 17 residues. The CDR3: CASSQGGLSSSYNEQFF. The part of the CDR3 DNA that was read is TGTGCTAGCAGCCAGGGGGGTCTCTCGAGCTCCTACAATGAG. Complete variable domain (other parts from reference TRBV7-7 and TRBJ2-1): GAGVSQSPRYKVTKRGQDVTLRCDPISSHATLYWYQQALGQGPEFLTYFNYEAQPDKSGLPSDRFSAERPEGSISTLTIQRTEQRDSAMYRCASSQGGLSSSYNEQFFGPGTRLTVL.

The table lists this clone with a few counts. The CDR3 end is not reached by the read, which stops 3 residues before it; the germline J gene fills it in. The chain has TRBV19 and TRBJ1-6, with no clear D. This CDR3 has 18 amino acids. Looked up from germline, CDR1 is LNHDA and CDR2 is SQIVND (reference sequence). Trimming cost V 0 bases and J 5 bases, with 17 bases left between them. The CDR3: CASSIEPGQRADNSPLHF. Partial CDR3 DNA: TGTGCCAGTAGTATAGAACCAGGCCAGCGGGCTGATAATTCACCC.

In regard to this clone: The read falls 3 residues short of the CDR3 end, and the missing part is taken from the germline J gene. The chain has TRBV18 and TRBJ1-1; the D gene is possibly TRBD1 (5 bases). V lost 0 bases to trimming and J lost 3 bases, with 14 bases between them. Looked up from germline, CDR1 is KGHSH and CDR2 is LQKENI. The CDR3 has 16 residues. CDR3 amino acids: CASSPPYLGGYTEAFF. CDR3 DNA, as far as it was read: TGTGCCAGCTCACCACCGTATCTGGGGGGGTACACTGAA.

Of note for this clone: Read coverage stops 3 residues before the CDR3 terminus; the germline J gene supplies the remainder. The rearrangement joins TRBV7-2 to TRBJ1-2; D perhaps matches TRBD1 (5 bases). This CDR3 is built from 14 residues. V was pared by 1 base and J by 4 bases, with 10 bases between. Germline V gives CDR1 SGHTA, CDR2 FQGNSA. The CDR3 is CASSLGTGLYGYTF. Incomplete CDR3 DNA: TGTGCCAGCAGCTTAGGCACAGGCCTCTATGGC. Full variable domain (rest looked up from reference TRBV7-2 and TRBJ1-2): GAGVSQSPSNKVTEKGKDVELRCDPISGHTALYWYRQSLGQGLEFLIYFQGNSAPDKSGLPSDRFSAERTGGSVSTLTIQRTQQEDSAVYLCASSLGTGLYGYTFGSGTRLTVV.

This clone came up a few times. CDR3 bases read: TGTGCCAGCAGCTCGGGACTAGCTCCAGATACG. Translating it yields CASSSGLAPDT. The entire CDR3 protein reads CASSSGLAPDTQYF. The chain uses TRBV7-3 and TRBJ2-3; 9 bases agree with TRBD2. Coverage ceases 3 residues before the CDR3 finishes, and the germline J gene fills in the end. This CDR3 has 14 residues. Per germline, CDR1 SGHTA and CDR2 FQGTGA. Unmatched junction bases numbered 3, after V lost 4 bases and J lost 4 bases. The variable domain in full, completed from reference TRBV7-3 and TRBJ2-3, reads GAGVSQTPSNKVTEKGKYVELRCDPISGHTALYWYRQSLGQGPEFLIYFQGTGAADDSGLPNDRFFAVRPEGSVSTLKIQRTERGDSAVYLCASSSGLAPDTQYFGPGTRLTVL.

The table lists this clone with a few counts. The read finishes 3 residues shy of the CDR3 end, and the germline J gene is used to complete it. The chain joins TRBV19 to TRBJ1-1; D not certain. Germline V gene data show CDR1 as LNHDA and CDR2 as SQIVND (reference sequence). The CDR3 spans 13 residues. V lost 3 bases and J 1 base, leaving 6 bases between the germline ends. The CDR3 region is CASSITWNTEAFF. The covered CDR3 bases are TGTGCCAGTAGTATCACTTGGAACACTGAA.

This clone was counted at least ten times. The CDR3 end is not reached by the read, which stops 3 residues before it; the germline J gene fills it in. V usage is TRBV18 and J usage is TRBJ2-2; D call uncertain. This CDR3 region has 15 residues. Germline CDR1 KGHSH, CDR2 LQKENI. V was pared by 3 bases and J by 0 bases, with 8 bases between. The CDR3 here is CASSPQESNTGELFF. CDR3 DNA (partial): TGTGCCAGCTCACCGCAGGAATCGAACACCGGGGAG.

In regard to this clone: The CDR3 end is not reached by the read, which stops 3 residues before it; the germline J gene fills it in. V and J are TRBV19 and TRBJ2-5; 9 bases match TRBD1. The CDR3 is 14 residues long. V was pared by 4 bases and J by 5 bases, with 5 bases of the junction left unmatched. Germline lookup yields CDR1 LNHDA and CDR2 SQIVND (reference sequence). The covered CDR3 bases are TGTGCCAGTAGTAGGGACAGGGCGTTGGAGACC. This gives the protein CASSRDRALET. The full CDR3 is CASSRDRALETQYF.

This clone turned up a few times. The observed sequence ends 3 residues before the CDR3 terminus, with the missing tail filled in from the germline J gene. V and J are TRBV19 and TRBJ2-5, with 9 bases aligning to TRBD1. The germline V gene encodes CDR1 LNHDA and CDR2 SQIVND (reference sequence). The CDR3 extends over 15 amino acids. Trimming at V came to 8 bases and at J to 7 bases, leaving 14 bases not matched to a gene. The sequenced CDR3 bases are TGTGCCAGTGGCAACAGGGGGCCTGGGGTAGGGACC. This gives the protein CASGNRGPGVGT. The whole CDR3 sequence reads CASGNRGPGVGTQYF.

Worth noting for this clone: With the read ending 3 residues before the CDR3 end, the germline J gene is used to fill in that end. V and J are TRBV2 and TRBJ1-5; tentatively, D is TRBD1 (5 bases). This CDR3 is 17 amino acids long. Germline assignment: CDR1 SNHLY and CDR2 FYNNEI. Trimming pared 2 bases from V and 3 bases from J, leaving 17 bases between. The CDR3 here is CASSERAGGDFNQPQHF. The sequenced CDR3 bases are TGTGCCAGCAGTGAACGGGCAGGAGGGGACTTCAATCAGCCC.

A word on this clone: The observed sequence ends 3 residues before the CDR3 terminus, with the missing tail filled in from the germline J gene. The genes are TRBV7-9 and TRBJ2-7; possible D gene TRBD2, 6 bases. Between the trimmed V and J ends, which lost 2 bases and 3 bases, there was a span of 8 bases. CDR1 SEHNR and CDR2 FQNEAQ come from the germline V gene (reference sequence). This CDR3 is built from 13 residues. The chain's CDR3 is CASSLWGDYEQYF. Partial CDR3 DNA: TGTGCCAGCAGCTTATGGGGGGACTACGAG.

In this sample, this clone is medium-sized. The read comes to an end 3 residues before the CDR3 does, leaving the germline J gene to fill in the end. The J gene is TRBJ1-2, the V gene TRBV27; tentatively, D is TRBD1 (5 bases). The V end was cut by 7 bases, the J end by 6 bases, with 18 bases between. This CDR3 has 14 amino acids. CDR1 and CDR2 (germline): MNHEY, SMNVEV (reference sequence). CDR3 in amino acids: CASTSAPRENGYTF. CDR3 bases read: TGTGCCAGCACCTCCGCCCCCAGGGAGAATGGC.

By sample fraction, this clone is medium-sized. The DNA ends 3 residues before the CDR3 does, and the rest of the CDR3 is filled in from the germline J gene. V is TRBV6-2 or TRBV6-3 and J is TRBJ2-1, with D tentatively TRBD1 (6 bases). The V gene lost 2 bases and the J gene lost 8 bases, with 7 bases spanning the gap. Germline assignment: CDR1 MNHEY and CDR2 SVGEGT. The CDR3 extends over 12 amino acids. CDR3 bases read: TGTGCCAGCAGTTACGGGGGCCATGAG. It is translated as CASSYGGHE. The full CDR3 protein is CASSYGGHEQFF.

In the case of this clone: At one of its ends the junction is not consistent with the germline gene, which may arise from a read error. CDR3 DNA, as far as it was read: TGTGCTAGCAGCTCAGGCCGTACCGCCCAAGAGACC. This encodes CASSSGRTAQET. The entire CDR3 reads CASSSGRTAQETQYF. The genes are TRBV7-7 and TRBJ2-5; D not certain. Read coverage stops 3 residues before the CDR3 terminus; the germline J gene supplies the remainder. The CDR3 is 15 residues long. CDR1 and CDR2 from the germline V gene are SSHAT and FNYEAQ (reference sequence).

This clone came up a few times. The sequenced CDR3 bases are TGTGCCAGCAGCAAGACACCGCTGACCTCCTATAATTCACCC. Its translation is CASSKTPLTSYNSP. The full-length CDR3 reads as CASSKTPLTSYNSPLHF. V and J are TRBV7-6 and TRBJ1-6; no definite D call. The read ends 3 residues early relative to the CDR3; the germline J gene fills the gap. The V gene's germline CDR1 is SGHVS and CDR2 FNYEAQ. The germline V and J ends were trimmed by 5 bases and 0 bases, with 14 bases remaining between them. The CDR3 runs to 17 residues.

Only a few counts were recorded for this clone. The observed sequence ends 3 residues before the CDR3 terminus, with the missing tail filled in from the germline J gene. The rearrangement links TRBV7-6 to TRBJ2-3, with 9 bases identical to TRBD2. The CDR3 covers 16 residues. Unmatched junction bases numbered 11, after V lost 4 bases and J lost 6 bases. Looked up from germline, CDR1 is SGHVS and CDR2 is FNYEAQ. The CDR3 is CASSSTAGGPRDTQYF. The CDR3 DNA, read in part, is TGTGCCAGCAGCTCGACCGCGGGGGGGCCCAGGGATACG.

The sample holds a few counts of this clone. With the read ending 3 residues before the CDR3 end, the germline J gene is used to fill in that end. V gene TRBV30 combines with J gene TRBJ1-1; D uncertain. V dropped 5 bases and J dropped 5 bases, with 12 bases sitting between them. The germline V gene encodes CDR1 GTSNPN and CDR2 SVGIG (reference sequence). This CDR3 is 12 amino acids long. The part of the CDR3 DNA that was read is TGTGCCTGGGCCCCCCGGGTTACTGAA. Translating it yields CAWAPRVTE. The entire CDR3 protein reads CAWAPRVTEAFF.

This clone has more than one count but fewer than ten. The CDR3 end falls 3 residues outside the read, so it is completed with the germline J gene. This rearrangement joins TRBV19 to TRBJ2-2, with a tentative D call TRBD1 (5 bases). The CDR3 covers 12 residues. Trimming pared 6 bases from V and 7 bases from J, leaving 9 bases between. Germline values: CDR1 LNHDA, CDR2 SQIVND (reference sequence). The CDR3 DNA, read in part, is TGTGCCAGTAGCATTAGGGGCGGGGAG. Its protein is CASSIRGGE. From start to end, the CDR3 is CASSIRGGELFF.

This clone was detected only a few times. The missing CDR3 end, 3 residues past where the read stops, is filled in from the germline J gene. The V gene is TRBV7-2, the J gene TRBJ1-6, with a tentative D call TRBD1 (5 bases). Trimming shortened V by 5 bases and J by 1 base, and 9 bases separated the two germline ends. Looked up from germline, CDR1 is SGHTA and CDR2 is FQGNSA. The CDR3 totals 15 residues. The CDR3 loop reads CASSERTSYNSPLHF. The CDR3 bases that were read are TGTGCCAGCAGCGAACGGACATCCTATAATTCACCC.

This clone was picked up a small number of times. The read ends 3 residues before the CDR3 terminus; that terminus is restored from the germline J gene. This chain links TRBV19 with TRBJ2-1; a weak D match, TRBD1 (8 bases). Trimming removed 10 bases from V and 2 bases from J, with 15 bases in between. This CDR3 is built from 14 residues. The germline V gene has CDR1 LNHDA and CDR2 SQIVND (reference sequence). CDR3 in amino acids: CATSQGGTYNEQFF. CDR3 DNA, as far as it was read: TGTGCCACTTCACAGGGGGGGACCTACAATGAG. Using reference TRBV19 and TRBJ2-1 for the parts outside the CDR3, the full variable domain is DGGITQSPKYLFRKEGQNVTLSCEQNLNHDAMYWYRQDPGQGLRLIYYSQIVNDFQKGDIAEGYSVSREKKESFPLTVTSAQKNPTAFYLCATSQGGTYNEQFFGPGTRLTVL.